This entry features one TCR beta chain sequence. Method: immunoSEQ multiplex PCR; TCRdb's copy keeps in-frame clones and lacks some. The sample contains some 180,000 clones, approximately 80% of which appear only once. The data belong to a study of blood T cell repertoires in COVID-19. Sequencing used peripheral blood. The TCR originated in a man between 45 and 60 years old who had recovered from COVID-19.

The CDR3 coding sequence is TGTGCCAGCAGTTCCGGGACAGGGGGAATTCAGTACTTC. This encodes CASSSGTGGIQYF. The V and J genes are TRBV12-3 or TRBV12-4 and TRBJ2-4; 11 nucleotides align to TRBD1. The CDR3 extends over 13 amino acids. Germline trimming cut 4 bases from V and 10 bases from J; bases unmatched to any gene: 3.